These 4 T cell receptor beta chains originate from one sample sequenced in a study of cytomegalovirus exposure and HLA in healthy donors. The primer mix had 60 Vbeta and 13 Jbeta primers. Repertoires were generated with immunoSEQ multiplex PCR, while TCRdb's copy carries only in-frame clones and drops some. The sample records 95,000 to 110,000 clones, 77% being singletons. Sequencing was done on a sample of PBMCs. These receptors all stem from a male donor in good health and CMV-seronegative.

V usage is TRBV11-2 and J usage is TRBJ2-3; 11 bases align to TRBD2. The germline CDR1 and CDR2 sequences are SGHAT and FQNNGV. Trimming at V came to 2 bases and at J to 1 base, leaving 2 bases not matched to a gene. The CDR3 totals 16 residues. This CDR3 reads CASSLMGLAGTDTQYF. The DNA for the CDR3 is TGTGCCAGCAGCTTAATGGGACTAGCGGGCACAGATACGCAGTATTTT.

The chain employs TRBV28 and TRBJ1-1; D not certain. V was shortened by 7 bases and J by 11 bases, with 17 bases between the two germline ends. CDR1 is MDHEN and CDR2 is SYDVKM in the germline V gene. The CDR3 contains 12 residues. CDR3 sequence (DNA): TGTGCCAGCAACCTTCCGGGGAGGATGGCTTTCTTT. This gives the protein CASNLPGRMAFF.

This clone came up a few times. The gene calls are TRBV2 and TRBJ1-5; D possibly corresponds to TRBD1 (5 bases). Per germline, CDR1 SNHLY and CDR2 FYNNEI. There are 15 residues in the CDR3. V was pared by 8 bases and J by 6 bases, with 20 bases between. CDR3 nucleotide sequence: TGTGCCAGCCGCGTGAGTGGGGGGTCGGGTCAGCCCCAGCATTTT. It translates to CASRVSGGSGQPQHF.

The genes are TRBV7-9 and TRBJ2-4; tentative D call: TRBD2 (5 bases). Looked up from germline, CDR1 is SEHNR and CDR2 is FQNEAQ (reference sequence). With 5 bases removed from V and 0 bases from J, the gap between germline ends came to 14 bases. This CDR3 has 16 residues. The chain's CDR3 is CASSPQSGLAKNIQYF. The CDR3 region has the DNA TGTGCCAGCAGCCCGCAAAGCGGATTAGCCAAAAACATTCAGTACTTC.